Below, 20 T cell receptor beta chains from the same sample are listed, as sequenced in a study of blood T cell repertoires in COVID-19. Assay used: immunoSEQ multiplex PCR; TCRdb lists only in-frame clones, some missing. The table lists fewer than 85,000 clones, around 90% of them singletons. The sample was peripheral blood. The source is a man in his fifties or sixties with acute or convalescent COVID-19.

This clone was detected only once. The chain couples TRBV6-1 to TRBJ2-2; 8 positions match TRBD2. The CDR3 runs 16 residues. Losses at the gene ends were 10 bases for V and 3 bases for J; bases not matched to a gene: 13. Germline V gives CDR1 MNHNS, CDR2 SASEGT. The CDR3 coding sequence is TGTGCCACCAATGGAGCCGGGGGGGCCTACACCGGGGAGCTGTTTTTT. Its translation is CATNGAGGAYTGELFF.

This rearrangement joins TRBV10-3 to TRBJ1-2; possibly TRBD1 for D (5 bases). V gave up 3 bases and J gave up 4 bases, with 15 bases separating them. CDR1 is ENHRY, CDR2 SYGVKD, per germline. The CDR3 has 15 residues. CDR3: CAISDLSAGSYGYTF. The DNA of the CDR3 is TGTGCCATCAGTGACTTGTCGGCAGGGTCCTATGGCTACACCTTC.

The chain carries TRBV25-1 and TRBJ1-3; possibly TRBD1 for D (5 bases). Trimming took 3 bases from V and 5 from J, leaving 17 bases between them. CDR1 is MGHDK and CDR2 is SYGVNS in the germline V gene. The CDR3 covers 16 residues. The CDR3 DNA reads as TGTGCCAGCAGTGACTTCCGGACACCGATCCGAAACACCATATATTTT. It translates to CASSDFRTPIRNTIYF.

The V call is TRBV7-2, the J call TRBJ2-3; TRBD1 aligns across 10 bases. V shed 5 bases, J shed 4 bases, and the junction held 6 bases outside the gene matches. The V gene's germline CDR1 is SGHTA and CDR2 FQGNSA. This CDR3 has 15 amino acids. Here the CDR3 reads CASSIRQGASDTQYF. Here the CDR3 DNA reads TGTGCCAGCAGCATCAGACAGGGGGCCTCAGATACGCAGTATTTT.

This clone is a singleton in its sample. V is TRBV28 and J is TRBJ1-1; perhaps TRBD1 as D (6 bases). The length of the CDR3 is 13 residues. Between the trimmed V and J ends, which lost 10 bases and 10 bases, there was a span of 22 bases. Germline V gives CDR1 MDHEN, CDR2 SYDVKM. This CDR3 is CATRQAERQVAFF. The CDR3 DNA reads as TGTGCCACTCGACAGGCCGAACGACAAGTAGCTTTCTTT.

This clone was detected only once. The chain recombines TRBV6-5 with TRBJ2-5; D uncertain. CDR1 MNHEY and CDR2 SVGAGI come from the germline V gene. The CDR3 spans 13 residues. Trimming removed 7 bases from V and 0 bases from J, with 9 bases in between. CDR3 amino acids: CASKARYQETQYF. CDR3 in DNA: TGTGCCAGCAAGGCCAGGTACCAAGAGACCCAGTACTTC.

V is TRBV2 and J is TRBJ1-6; no firm D call. The CDR3 totals 16 residues. CDR1 is SNHLY and CDR2 is FYNNEI in the germline V gene. Trimming left V 0 bases short and J 3 bases short, with 9 bases between. The CDR3 DNA reads TGTGCCAGCAGTGAAGCAAGTCTTAGCTATAATTCACCCCTCCACTTT. This translates into CASSEASLSYNSPLHF.

The rearrangement uses TRBV10-1 and TRBJ2-2, with D perhaps matching TRBD1 (6 bases). CDR3 length: 14 residues. Trimming stripped 4 bases from V and 6 bases from J, with 12 bases between. Germline values: CDR1 WNHNN, CDR2 SYGVQD (reference sequence). The CDR3 reads CASSAGVMAGELFF. DNA for the CDR3: TGCGCCAGCAGTGCAGGGGTTATGGCCGGGGAGCTGTTTTTT.

The chain uses TRBV30 and TRBJ2-1; 9 bases are shared with TRBD2. With V trimmed by 1 base and J by 8 bases, 6 bases remained unmatched. Germline loops: CDR1 GTSNPN, CDR2 SVGIG (reference sequence). This CDR3 region has 14 residues. CDR3 residues: CAWSGGGAWHEQFF. DNA of the CDR3: TGTGCCTGGAGTGGCGGGGGGGCCTGGCATGAGCAGTTCTTC.

The rearrangement uses TRBV27 and TRBJ2-7; maybe TRBD1 (6 bases). V lost 2 bases, J lost 4 bases, and 18 bases lay in between. Germline assignment: CDR1 MNHEY and CDR2 SMNVEV (reference sequence). The CDR3 loop spans 16 amino acids. The CDR3 DNA is TGTGCCAGCAGTTTAAATGGAGAGGCAGGGGTATACGAGCAGTACTTC. It yields the protein CASSLNGEAGVYEQYF.

The gene calls are TRBV24-1 and TRBJ1-6, with 9 positions matching TRBD1. Trimming at V came to 10 bases and at J to 8 bases, leaving 11 bases not matched to a gene. The CDR3 extends over 15 amino acids. Germline CDR1 reads KGHDR; CDR2 reads SFDVKD. The CDR3 reads CATTADRGSDSPLHF. Here the CDR3 DNA reads TGTGCCACGACCGCCGACAGGGGGTCTGATTCACCCCTCCACTTT.

The J gene is TRBJ1-2, the V gene TRBV6-2 or TRBV6-3; 12 positions agree with TRBD1. V dropped 6 bases and J dropped 5; count of bases not matched to a gene: 16. The CDR3 is 18 residues long. CDR1 is MNHEY and CDR2 is SVGEGT in the germline V gene. CDR3 amino acids: CASSRDRGRGYGLYGYTF. The CDR3 DNA reads as TGTGCCAGCAGCAGGGACAGGGGGCGCGGATATGGCTTGTATGGCTACACCTTC.

V gene TRBV7-9 combines with J gene TRBJ1-6, with D perhaps TRBD1 (6 bases). Looked up from germline, CDR1 is SEHNR and CDR2 is FQNEAQ (reference sequence). The CDR3 spans 17 residues. V was pared by 5 bases and J by 7 bases, with 21 bases between. CDR3: CASSLYGRGAQNSPLHF. The CDR3 coding sequence is TGTGCCAGCAGCCTCTACGGGCGGGGGGCACAGAATTCACCCCTCCACTTT.

The chain employs TRBV2 and TRBJ1-2, with D tentatively TRBD1 (6 bases). CDR3 length: 13 amino acids. The V gene's germline CDR1 is SNHLY and CDR2 FYNNEI. The ends were cut back, 7 bases at V and 2 bases at J, with 11 bases in the middle. This chain's CDR3 is CASTQGPNYGYTF. CDR3 nucleotides: TGTGCCAGCACCCAGGGGCCGAACTATGGCTACACCTTC.

V gene TRBV18 combines with J gene TRBJ1-2, with D possibly being TRBD1 (6 bases). This CDR3 has 14 amino acids. Trimming removed 3 bases from V and 8 bases from J, with 16 bases in between. In germline, CDR1 is KGHSH, CDR2 LQKENI. The CDR3 is CASSPPANQGGYTF. CDR3 bases: TGTGCCAGCTCACCTCCTGCGAATCAGGGGGGCTACACCTTC.

Only one count was recorded for this clone. This rearrangement joins TRBV27 to TRBJ1-2; tentatively, D is TRBD1 (6 bases). The germline gives CDR1 MNHEY, CDR2 SMNVEV (reference sequence). Trimming took off 5 bases at V and 4 bases at J, with 17 bases between the two ends. The CDR3 consists of 15 residues. The DNA of the CDR3 is TGTGCCAGCAGTCCAAACCCCGGACAGAGCTATGGCTACACCTTC. It translates to CASSPNPGQSYGYTF.

The rearrangement uses TRBV11-2 and TRBJ2-1; TRBD2 matches at 12 bases. Germline CDR1 SGHAT, CDR2 FQNNGV. The CDR3 contains 15 residues. The V and J ends lost 6 bases and 5 bases, in that order; junction bases with no gene match: 5. The CDR3 sequence: CASSPSGGAHNEQFF. The CDR3 DNA reads as TGTGCCAGCAGTCCTAGCGGGGGGGCCCACAATGAGCAGTTCTTC.

The chain recombines TRBV28 with TRBJ2-7, with 9 bases that match TRBD1. CDR3 size: 13 residues. J was trimmed by 3 bases and V by 8 bases; bases with no gene match: 5. Germline CDR1 and CDR2: MDHEN and SYDVKM. The CDR3 DNA is TGTGCCAGCTTCGACAGGGGGTACTACGAGCAGTACTTC. The encoded protein is CASFDRGYYEQYF.

The V and J genes are TRBV4-1 and TRBJ1-2; TRBD1 matches 8 bases. In germline, CDR1 is MGHRA, CDR2 YSYEKL. After removal of 2 bases from V and 4 bases from J, the junction contained 6 bases not matched to a gene. There are 15 residues in the CDR3. In nucleotides, the CDR3 is TGCGCCAGCAGCCAACCCATACAGGGGGGCTATGGCTACACCTTC. This codes for CASSQPIQGGYGYTF.

The rearrangement joins TRBV19 to TRBJ1-5, with D uncertain. CDR1 is LNHDA, CDR2 SQIVND, per germline (reference sequence). Trimming removed 2 bases from V and 7 bases from J, with 6 bases in between. This CDR3 comprises 12 residues. As DNA, the CDR3 is TGTGCCAGTAGTATATGGAGGCAGCCCCAGCATTTT. Encoded protein: CASSIWRQPQHF.